This entry concerns a single T cell receptor (beta chain). What it binds is unknown. Germline V gene lookup returns CDR1 SGHDT and CDR2 YYEEEE. The J segment lost 6 bases and the V segment lost 4 bases, leaving 7 bases of the junction unmatched. The CDR3 totals 15 residues. This specimen belongs to a study of OX40 agonist ivuxolimab in advanced cancers. On the study more broadly: The treatment was a fully human IgG2 OX40 agonist, ivuxolimab.

The protocol was immunoSEQ multiplex PCR, while the TCRdb copy is restricted to in-frame clones and leaves out a portion. The sample carries around 35,000 clones, about 88% recorded once. The study, taken as a whole, reports: The expanded peripheral T cells' antigen specificity was not determined.

The V call is TRBV5-6, the J call TRBJ1-2; 12 nucleotides align to TRBD1. This receptor was obtained from an adult with an advanced solid tumor such as melanoma, head and neck, liver or kidney cancer. The sequencing here drew on CD4+ or CD8+ T cells sorted from blood, taken in a trial of the OX40 agonist ivuxolimab. The chain's CDR3 is CASSAPGQGAHGYTF. In nucleotides, the CDR3 is TGTGCCAGCAGCGCACCGGGACAGGGGGCGCATGGCTACACCTTC.